Included here is one TCR beta chain sequence, with context. Sequencing used immunoSEQ multiplex PCR; TCRdb keeps in-frame clones, though not all of them. Among 400,000 to 500,000 clones listed, around 80% were seen once. This sample stems from a study of shared clonotypes between healthy human individuals. The CDR3 is made up of 18 amino acids. CDR1 is MDHEN, CDR2 SYDVKM, per germline. V was shortened by 1 base and J by 0 bases, with 17 bases between the two germline ends. J is TRBJ2-3 and V is TRBV28; D is ambiguous. The receptor was derived from a woman aged 35 to 49 in good health. Some clones in this sample may be carry-over from other donors' samples. The sequenced material came from PBMCs. The CDR3 bases are TGTGCCAGCAGTTTATTTGTCTTGGACGGGTCTAGCACAGATACGCAGTATTTT. Amino acids: CASSLFVLDGSSTDTQYF.